Each of the 26 T cell receptor beta chains below was sequenced from the same sample in a study of blood T cell repertoires in COVID-19. Sequencing was performed with immunoSEQ multiplex PCR; in TCRdb, only in-frame clones are kept and a portion is missing. The profile covers a few hundred thousand clones, with about 87% appearing a single time and roughly 1.2% taken by the ten largest. Sequencing was carried out using PBMCs or T cells enriched from blood (not recorded which). The receptors derive from a woman between 40 and 50 years old with acute COVID-19.

The chain uses TRBV28 and TRBJ1-4, with TRBD1 matching 7 bases. V gave up 7 bases and J gave up 2 bases; unmatched junction bases: 7. CDR3 size: 15 residues. Germline values: CDR1 MDHEN, CDR2 SYDVKM. CDR3 in DNA: TGTGCCAGCACTTACCAGGGACAGACTAATGAAAAACTGTTTTTT. Amino acids: CASTYQGQTNEKLFF.

The V and J genes are TRBV19 and TRBJ1-6; 9 bases map to TRBD1. The CDR3 totals 14 residues. Per the germline V gene, CDR1 is LNHDA and CDR2 is SQIVND (reference sequence). Germline trimming cut 6 bases from V and 5 bases from J; bases unmatched to any gene: 2. As DNA, the CDR3 is TGTGCCAGTAGGAGGACAGGGGATAATTCACCCCTCCACTTT. Its translation: CASRRTGDNSPLHF.

Turning to this clone: One junction end does not reproduce the germline sequence, and a read error may be involved. The genes are TRBV11-2 and TRBJ1-1; D is perhaps TRBD1 (6 bases). The CDR3 is made up of 16 amino acids. CDR1 SGHAT and CDR2 FQNNGV come from the germline V gene. This CDR3 is CASSSLRDTPNIEAFF. The DNA for the CDR3 is TGTGCCAGCAGCTCTCTTCGGGACACACCGAACATTGAAGCTTTCTTT.

The rearrangement uses TRBV19 and TRBJ2-1; the D gene is possibly TRBD2 (6 bases). Germline loops: CDR1 LNHDA, CDR2 SQIVND (reference sequence). This CDR3 has 15 amino acids. The germline V and J ends were trimmed by 9 bases and 8 bases, with 23 bases remaining between them. CDR3 coding DNA: TGTGCCAGCTCACTAGTATTCGGGAGAAACGATGAGCAGTTCTTC. Translating it yields CASSLVFGRNDEQFF.

CDR3 sequence (DNA): TGTGCCAGCAGCTTAGTTTCTGGCGGAGCGGGAGGGGGGTTTTCCTACAATGAGCAGTTCTTC. As protein: CASSLVSGGAGGGFSYNEQFF. The rearrangement joins TRBV7-6 to TRBJ2-1, with 10 bases that match TRBD2. The CDR3 spans 21 residues. Trimming removed 1 base from V and 1 base from J; junction bases left unmatched: 16. Per germline, CDR1 SGHVS and CDR2 FNYEAQ.

There are many counts of this clone. The V call is TRBV27, the J call TRBJ1-5, with 10 bases that match TRBD1. Germline CDR1 and CDR2: MNHEY and SMNVEV (reference sequence). The CDR3 runs to 14 residues. V shed 6 bases and J 5 bases; nucleotides not matched to a gene: 4. The CDR3 sequence: CASRGTGVYQPQHF. The CDR3 nucleotides read TGTGCCAGCAGGGGGACAGGGGTCTATCAGCCCCAGCATTTT.

The V call is TRBV28, the J call TRBJ1-3; D is perhaps TRBD1 (5 bases). Trimming pared 6 bases from V and 7 bases from J, leaving 16 bases between. Germline CDR1 is MDHEN and CDR2 is SYDVKM. The CDR3 runs 14 residues. This CDR3 reads CASRGRVAGNTIYF. In nucleotides, the CDR3 is TGTGCCAGCAGGGGCAGGGTAGCAGGGAACACCATATATTTT.

This clone appeared a single time. V is TRBV19 and J is TRBJ1-1, with D unclear. The CDR3 has 12 amino acids. Germline loops: CDR1 LNHDA, CDR2 SQIVND (reference sequence). V was clipped by 4 bases and J by 8 bases, with 11 bases between them. This chain's CDR3 is CASSTVNLEAFF. DNA of the CDR3: TGTGCCAGTAGTACCGTCAATCTAGAAGCTTTCTTT.

The V gene is TRBV9, the J gene TRBJ1-2, with 9 nucleotides matching TRBD1. After removal of 2 bases from V and 5 bases from J, the junction contained 1 base not matched to a gene. The CDR3 has 13 residues. Per the germline V gene, CDR1 is SGDLS and CDR2 is YYNGEE. The CDR3 loop reads CASSVGTGYGYTF. The CDR3 nucleotides read TGTGCCAGCAGCGTTGGGACAGGGTATGGCTACACCTTC.

This chain connects TRBV7-8 to TRBJ1-5; maybe TRBD1 (6 bases). The CDR3 runs 15 residues. Germline loops: CDR1 SGHVS, CDR2 FQNEAQ. Trimming cost V 2 bases and J 2 bases, with 10 bases left between them. The CDR3 loop reads CASSLTGTGNQPQHF. The CDR3 region has the DNA TGTGCCAGCAGCTTAACAGGGACCGGCAATCAGCCCCAGCATTTT. Full variable domain (missing parts from reference TRBV7-8 and TRBJ1-5): GAGVSQSPRYKVAKRGQDVALRCDPISGHVSLFWYQQALGQGPEFLTYFQNEAQLDKSGLPSDRFFAERPEGSVSTLKIQRTQQEDSAVYLCASSLTGTGNQPQHFGDGTRLSIL.

The chain combines TRBV7-8 with TRBJ1-1, with TRBD1 as a possible D gene (5 bases). The CDR3 sequence is 14 residues long. Germline V gene lookup returns CDR1 SGHVS and CDR2 FQNEAQ. V was shortened by 1 base and J by 4 bases, with 10 bases between the two germline ends. CDR3 sequence: CASSLGGVITEAFF. In nucleotides, the CDR3 is TGTGCCAGCAGCTTAGGGGGGGTTATCACTGAAGCTTTCTTT.

The chain combines TRBV7-8 with TRBJ2-7, with a tentative D call TRBD1 (6 bases). This CDR3 spans 13 amino acids. Germline V gene data show CDR1 as SGHVS and CDR2 as FQNEAQ. The germline V and J ends were trimmed by 5 bases and 5 bases, with 13 bases remaining between them. The CDR3 DNA follows: TGTGCCAGCAGCGAGACCTACAGGGACGAGCAGTACTTC. Its protein is CASSETYRDEQYF.

The rearrangement joins TRBV24-1 to TRBJ1-5; 7 bases are a match to TRBD1. Looked up from germline, CDR1 is KGHDR and CDR2 is SFDVKD. The CDR3 has 14 amino acids. The V gene end was trimmed by 4 bases and the J gene end by 6 bases; junction bases not matched to a gene: 5. The CDR3 DNA sequence: TGTGCCACCAGTGACCCCGACAGGGCTCAGCCCCAGCATTTT. This encodes CATSDPDRAQPQHF.

The rearrangement joins TRBV11-3 to TRBJ2-3; D is undetermined. V was pared by 5 bases and J by 0 bases, with 21 bases between. This CDR3 has 18 amino acids. Germline V gene lookup returns CDR1 SGHNT and CDR2 YENEEA. DNA of the CDR3: TGTGCCAGCAGCATAAATCTGATACTAACCATAAGCACAGATACGCAGTATTTT. It translates to CASSINLILTISTDTQYF.

This sequence joins TRBV24-1 and TRBJ2-1, with 7 positions matching TRBD2. CDR1 and CDR2 from the germline V gene are KGHDR and SFDVKD. CDR3 length: 14 residues. J gave up 8 bases and V 5 bases, and 8 bases lay outside the gene matches. Here the CDR3 reads CATSGPGGGDEQFF. The CDR3 nucleotides read TGTGCCACCAGTGGGCCGGGAGGAGGCGATGAGCAGTTCTTC.

This sequence joins TRBV5-1 and TRBJ2-7; a possible D gene is TRBD1 (6 bases). Germline loops: CDR1 SGHRS, CDR2 YFSETQ. Trimming shortened V by 5 bases and J by 0 bases, and 12 bases separated the two germline ends. The CDR3 sequence is 14 residues long. DNA for the CDR3: TGCGCCAGCAGAGATCAGGGGAGCTCCTACGAGCAGTACTTC. Protein product: CASRDQGSSYEQYF.

The chain has TRBV30 and TRBJ1-3; D is undetermined. CDR3 size: 13 residues. Germline CDR1 reads GTSNPN; CDR2 reads SVGIG (reference sequence). The V end lost 3 bases, the J end lost 1 base, and 7 bases lay between the germline ends. CDR3 DNA sequence: TGTGCCTGGAGCAACTTATCTGGAAACACCATATATTTT. It specifies CAWSNLSGNTIYF.

The CDR3 here is CASSLFGARVSYGYTF. For the CDR3, the DNA is TGTGCCAGCAGTTTATTTGGTGCCAGGGTTAGCTATGGCTACACCTTC. V usage is TRBV27 and J usage is TRBJ1-2; perhaps TRBD1 as D (5 bases). This CDR3 has 16 amino acids. Trimming removed 1 base at V and 4 bases at J, with 16 bases between. The germline V gene encodes CDR1 MNHEY and CDR2 SMNVEV (reference sequence).

The chain employs TRBV19 and TRBJ1-6, with 8 bases matching TRBD1. The CDR3 contains 17 residues. With V trimmed by 5 bases and J by 7 bases, 13 bases remained unmatched. In germline, CDR1 is LNHDA, CDR2 SQIVND (reference sequence). For the CDR3, the DNA is TGTGCCAGTAGTCCGCGTGCAGGGGGCGTACGAAATTCACCCCTCCACTTT. Protein product: CASSPRAGGVRNSPLHF.

The rearrangement joins TRBV7-8 to TRBJ1-1; D perhaps matches TRBD1 (5 bases). The V end lost 5 bases, the J end lost 1 base, and 14 bases lay between the germline ends. The CDR3 consists of 15 residues. Germline CDR1 reads SGHVS; CDR2 reads FQNEAQ. The CDR3 DNA follows: TGTGCCAGCAGCGTAAACGTCCAGGGGAACACTGAAGCTTTCTTT. Its protein is CASSVNVQGNTEAFF.

The chain employs TRBV11-2 and TRBJ2-7; D call uncertain. The CDR3 extends over 12 amino acids. Germline-derived CDR1 and CDR2 are SGHAT and FQNNGV. Trimming pared 3 bases from V and 9 bases from J, leaving 12 bases between. CDR3 nucleotide sequence: TGTGCCAGCAGCTTTGCAGGAACGGTGCAGTACTTC. Protein sequence: CASSFAGTVQYF. Using reference TRBV11-2 and TRBJ2-7 for the parts outside the CDR3, the full variable domain is EAGVAQSPRYKIIEKRQSVAFWCNPISGHATLYWYQQILGQGPKLLIQFQNNGVVDDSQLPKDRFSAERLKGVDSTLKIQPAKLEDSAVYLCASSFAGTVQYFGPGTRLTVT.

The chain joins TRBV11-3 to TRBJ2-1; 10 bases fit TRBD2. The CDR3 covers 15 residues. The germline V gene encodes CDR1 SGHNT and CDR2 YENEEA. The V gene end was trimmed by 5 bases and the J gene end by 8 bases; junction bases not matched to a gene: 9. This chain's CDR3 is CASSPRRLAGDEQFF. In DNA form, the CDR3 reads TGTGCCAGCAGCCCTAGGCGACTAGCGGGCGATGAGCAGTTCTTC. The full variable domain, its missing parts supplied by reference TRBV11-3 and TRBJ2-1, is EAGVVQSPRYKIIEKKQPVAFWCNPISGHNTLYWYLQNLGQGPELLIRYENEEAVDDSQLPKDRFSAERLKGVDSTLKIQPAELGDSAVYLCASSPRRLAGDEQFFGPGTRLTVL.

The genes are TRBV4-1 and TRBJ2-3, with 9 positions matching TRBD2. With V trimmed by 4 bases and J by 4 bases, 18 bases remained unmatched. This CDR3 has 19 residues. Germline CDR1 and CDR2: MGHRA and YSYEKL. The CDR3 reads CASSLTSVSRLAGSDTQYF. The CDR3 bases are TGCGCCAGCAGCCTAACGTCCGTATCGCGGCTAGCGGGGTCAGATACGCAGTATTTT.

The V call is TRBV7-2, the J call TRBJ1-2; D unclear. V shed 8 bases and J shed 4 bases, with 17 bases lying between them. CDR3 size: 14 residues. The germline gives CDR1 SGHTA, CDR2 FQGNSA. In nucleotides, the CDR3 is TGTGCCAGCCGTCACGCGGGTAGGAGCTATGGCTACACCTTC. This gives the protein CASRHAGRSYGYTF.

V is TRBV3-1 (or the pseudogene TRBV3-2) and J is TRBJ1-1, with 9 positions matching TRBD1. The CDR3 is 17 amino acids. Germline V gene sequence: CDR1 LGHDT, CDR2 YNNKEL (reference sequence). V lost 3 bases, J lost 2 bases, and 10 bases stayed unmatched. In DNA, the CDR3 is TGTGCCAGCAGCCAGGAAGGACAGGGGCGAATTAACACTGAAGCTTTCTTT. As protein: CASSQEGQGRINTEAFF.

The CDR3 sequence: CASAKTPSSYNEQFF. In DNA, the CDR3 is TGTGCCAGCGCCAAGACACCAAGCTCCTACAATGAGCAGTTCTTC. V is TRBV19 and J is TRBJ2-1; D ambiguous. V was pared by 9 bases and J by 0 bases, with 15 bases between. The CDR3 is 15 residues long. Germline V gene lookup returns CDR1 LNHDA and CDR2 SQIVND (reference sequence).